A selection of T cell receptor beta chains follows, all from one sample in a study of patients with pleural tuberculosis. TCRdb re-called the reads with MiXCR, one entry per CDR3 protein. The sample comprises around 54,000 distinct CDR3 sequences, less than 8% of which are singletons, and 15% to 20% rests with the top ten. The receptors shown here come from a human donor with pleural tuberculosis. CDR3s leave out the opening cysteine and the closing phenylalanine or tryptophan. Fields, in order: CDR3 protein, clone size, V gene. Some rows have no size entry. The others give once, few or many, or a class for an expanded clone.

CDR3 protein: ASSPGSGQETQY
clone size: many
V gene: TRBV6-1

CDR3 protein: ASSPETSDEQF
clone size: few
V gene: TRBV18

CDR3 protein: ASSVAGGTSRPDTQY
clone size: many
V gene: TRBV9

CDR3 protein: SANAGGMNTEAF
clone size: many
V gene: TRBV20-1

CDR3 protein: ASSIDGANAYNEQF
clone size: many
V gene: TRBV19

CDR3 protein: ASSVLTSGSYNEQF
clone size: .
V gene: TRBV19

CDR3 protein: VSSTLFEAF
clone size: few
V gene: TRBV28

CDR3 protein: ASTGPTGGPGELF
clone size: .
V gene: TRBV12-3/TRBV12-4

CDR3 protein: ASSRPGGTANTGELF
clone size: few
V gene: TRBV13

CDR3 protein: ASSITGRETQY
clone size: .
V gene: TRBV19

CDR3 protein: ASSPPGQGIYTQY
clone size: many
V gene: TRBV2

CDR3 protein: SAAGTDTQY
clone size: many
V gene: TRBV20-1

CDR3 protein: SVSPGLAVFNNEQF
clone size: few
V gene: TRBV29-1

CDR3 protein: ASSLVRPAGHTDTQY
clone size: many
V gene: TRBV11-1

CDR3 protein: ASSEGIFGQF
clone size: many
V gene: TRBV6-1

CDR3 protein: ASSFIQGSGEQY
clone size: many
V gene: TRBV6-2/TRBV6-3

CDR3 protein: SVEKGDHKAEAF
clone size: .
V gene: TRBV29-1

CDR3 protein: ASSLGPANGYT
clone size: many
V gene: TRBV11-2

CDR3 protein: SLAGGQGSNQPQH
clone size: .
V gene: TRBV20-1

CDR3 protein: ASNHGQQNNEQF
clone size: many
V gene: TRBV12-3/TRBV12-4

CDR3 protein: ASSLSRGRDNEQF
clone size: .
V gene: TRBV12-3/TRBV12-4

CDR3 protein: SVSRGTHEQY
clone size: few
V gene: TRBV29-1

CDR3 protein: ASSESGNWNYNEQF
clone size: many
V gene: TRBV2

CDR3 protein: ASSLVGTSGGSTDTQY
clone size: many
V gene: TRBV11-1

CDR3 protein: ASSPDRGERETQY
clone size: many
V gene: TRBV12-3/TRBV12-4

CDR3 protein: AGSYGGYEQY
clone size: many
V gene: TRBV10-3

CDR3 protein: ATSLAYEQF
clone size: many
V gene: TRBV2

CDR3 protein: SASGTGEIRGYT
clone size: many
V gene: TRBV20-1

CDR3 protein: ASSYENYGYT
clone size: many
V gene: TRBV6-5

CDR3 protein: ASSRSGTNTEAF
clone size: many
V gene: TRBV28

CDR3 protein: SATGTAGTSDTQY
clone size: many
V gene: TRBV20-1

CDR3 protein: ASRLRTANTEAF
clone size: many
V gene: TRBV2

CDR3 protein: ASSLGRTPNQPQH
clone size: many
V gene: TRBV11-2

CDR3 protein: ASRSGSGVGYNEQF
clone size: many
V gene: TRBV13

CDR3 protein: ASSPLITGSTDTQY
clone size: few
V gene: TRBV18

CDR3 protein: ASSQRTPSGFTDTQY
clone size: many
V gene: TRBV25-1

CDR3 protein: ASSPSPGISETQY
clone size: .
V gene: TRBV4-2

CDR3 protein: ASSLYGASTDTQY
clone size: many
V gene: TRBV12-3/TRBV12-4

CDR3 protein: ASSPSVNTEAF
clone size: many
V gene: TRBV27

CDR3 protein: AIGQLNTEAF
clone size: many
V gene: TRBV5-4

CDR3 protein: RGGPPDTEAF
clone size: many
V gene: TRBV20-1

CDR3 protein: ASSPGGYGYT
clone size: many
V gene: TRBV6-1

CDR3 protein: SARTGTGASYEQY
clone size: many
V gene: TRBV20-1

CDR3 protein: ASSMQGAGKNIQY
clone size: many
V gene: TRBV28

CDR3 protein: AIPKGQGAKGYT
clone size: many
V gene: TRBV28

CDR3 protein: ASRRAGGSPNEQF
clone size: many
V gene: TRBV4-1

CDR3 protein: ASSRQGLYGYT
clone size: many
V gene: TRBV6-1

CDR3 protein: AIRSGYHTDTQY
clone size: many
V gene: TRBV10-3

CDR3 protein: ATSRGRGDNQPQH
clone size: many
V gene: TRBV15

CDR3 protein: ASSHKGGTLNEQF
clone size: few
V gene: TRBV6-2/TRBV6-3

CDR3 protein: ASSLGLATDTQY
clone size: many
V gene: TRBV11-2

CDR3 protein: ASSVGGSTEAF
clone size: .
V gene: TRBV9

CDR3 protein: ASSLDGTRGADGEQF
clone size: .
V gene: TRBV11-2

CDR3 protein: SVTTEGNTIY
clone size: many
V gene: TRBV29-1

CDR3 protein: ASTVPGPDYGYT
clone size: few
V gene: TRBV28